This record concerns one T cell receptor beta chain sequence. TCRdb's copy holds only in-frame clones and misses some; the assay was immunoSEQ multiplex PCR. The sample has about 70,000 clones; about nine tenths are singletons. This record comes from a study of blood T cell repertoires in COVID-19. The CDR3 is 15 residues long. Germline V lookup: CDR1 SGHAT, CDR2 FQNNGV. The V and J ends lost 1 base and 4 bases respectively, with 10 bases between them. The TCR sequence derives from a woman aged 55-69 years with acute or convalescent COVID-19. The sample was peripheral blood. The genes are TRBV11-2 and TRBJ2-2; D might be TRBD2 (7 bases). CDR3 in amino acids: CASSLGGGLTGELFF. The CDR3 DNA reads TGTGCCAGCAGCTTAGGCGGGGGCCTCACCGGGGAGCTGTTTTTT.